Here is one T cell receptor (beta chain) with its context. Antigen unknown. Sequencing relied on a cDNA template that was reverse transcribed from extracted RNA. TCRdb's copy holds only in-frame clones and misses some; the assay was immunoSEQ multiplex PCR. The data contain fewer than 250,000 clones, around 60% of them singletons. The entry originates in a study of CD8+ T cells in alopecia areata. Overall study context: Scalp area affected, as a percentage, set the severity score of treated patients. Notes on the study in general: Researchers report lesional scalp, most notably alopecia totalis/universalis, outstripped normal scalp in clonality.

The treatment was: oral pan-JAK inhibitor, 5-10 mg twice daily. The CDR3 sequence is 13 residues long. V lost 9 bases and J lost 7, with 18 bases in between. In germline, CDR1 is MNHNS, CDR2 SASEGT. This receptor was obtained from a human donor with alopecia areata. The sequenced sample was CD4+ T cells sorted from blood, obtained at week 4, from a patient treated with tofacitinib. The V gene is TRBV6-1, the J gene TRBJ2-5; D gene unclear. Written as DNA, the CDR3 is TGTGCCAGTACCTATACAGCGATCGGGACCCAGTACTTC. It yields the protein CASTYTAIGTQYF.